Listed below are T cell receptor beta chains from one sample, sequenced in a study of T-cell memory formation after mild COVID-19. Each CDR3 protein gets one entry after TCRdb re-called the 5' RACE reads with MiXCR. The sample has around 530,000 distinct CDR3 sequences, 20% to 25% seen once; the top ten hold approximately 8%. Sequenced material: PBMCs or a T cell subset sorted from them (not recorded which). All receptors derive from an adult woman who had mild COVID-19 (a few samples of this study predate the infection). Cell type and time point are not known. CDR3s include the opening cysteine and the closing phenylalanine or tryptophan. The D gene is left open where the match is weak. Not every row has a clone size; where given, it reads once, few, many or a size class.

NA	TRBV19	few	TRBJ2-5	CASSTLFRKETQYF	TGTGCCAGTAGCACCCTTTTTCGGAAAGAGACCCAGTACTTC
NA	TRBV6-6	once	TRBJ2-3	CASSFPGPRAPDTQYF	TGTGCCAGCAGTTTTCCGGGGCCGCGCGCCCCCGATACGCAGTATTTT
NA	TRBV7-9	few	TRBJ1-4	CASSLTQSWEKLFF	TGTGCCAGCAGCTTGACCCAGTCATGGGAAAAACTGTTTTTT
TRBD1	TRBV29-1	NA	TRBJ1-2	CSVEGTGGIYGYTF	TGCAGCGTTGAAGGCACAGGGGGGATCTATGGCTACACCTTC
NA	TRBV25-1	NA	TRBJ2-4	CASSLQGNIQYF	TGTGCCAGCAGTCTCCAGGGAAACATTCAGTACTTC
TRBD1	TRBV7-9	many	TRBJ2-7	CASSLPTWDRLTYEQYF	TGTGCCAGCAGCTTGCCCACATGGGACAGGCTTACCTACGAGCAGTACTTC
TRBD1	TRBV29-1	NA	TRBJ2-5	CSVEGTGVQETQYF	TGCAGCGTTGAAGGGACAGGGGTCCAAGAGACCCAGTACTTC
NA	TRBV4-3	NA	TRBJ1-1	CASSSDRDMGTEAFF	TGCGCCAGCAGCTCCGACCGGGATATGGGCACTGAAGCTTTCTTT
NA	TRBV18	NA	TRBJ1-1	CASSPPVGRWTEAFF	TGTGCCAGCTCACCACCGGTGGGGAGGTGGACTGAAGCTTTCTTT
NA	TRBV4-3	NA	TRBJ2-1	CASSQGRASEAYNEQFF	TGCGCCAGCAGCCAAGGCAGGGCAAGCGAGGCCTACAATGAGCAGTTCTTC
NA	TRBV18	many	TRBJ2-5	CASSPTGNQETQYF	TGTGCCAGCTCACCAACCGGGAACCAAGAGACCCAGTACTTC
TRBD1	TRBV23-1	NA	TRBJ2-1	CASSQTGTGGLGGFDEQFF	TGCGCCAGCAGTCAAACCGGGACAGGGGGCCTGGGAGGTTTCGATGAGCAGTTCTTC
NA	TRBV11-2	NA	TRBJ1-1	CASTFRNRAGTEAFF	TGTGCCAGCACCTTCCGGAACAGGGCTGGGACTGAAGCTTTCTTT
TRBD2	TRBV6-1	few	TRBJ2-1	CASMGGLTYNEQFF	TGTGCCAGCATGGGAGGGTTGACCTACAATGAGCAGTTCTTC
NA	TRBV4-3	NA	TRBJ1-2	CASSQESGAPRYGYTF	TGCGCCAGCAGCCAAGAATCAGGAGCCCCCCGCTATGGCTACACCTTC
TRBD2	TRBV6-5	NA	TRBJ2-1	CASSSPFSGGFNEQFF	TGTGCCAGCAGTTCACCTTTTAGCGGGGGTTTCAATGAGCAGTTCTTC
TRBD1	TRBV29-1	NA	TRBJ2-5	CSVTLSTGGRETQYF	TGCAGCGTAACTCTTTCTACAGGGGGCCGGGAGACCCAGTACTTC
NA	TRBV25-1	NA	TRBJ2-7	CASSESGQGLYEQYF	TGTGCCAGCAGTGAATCAGGCCAAGGCCTCTACGAGCAGTACTTC
TRBD1	TRBV2	NA	TRBJ2-2	CATTIGTAATGELFF	TGTGCCACCACTATCGGGACAGCCGCCACCGGGGAGCTGTTTTTT
TRBD1	TRBV30	NA	TRBJ1-2	CAWSGDRFYGYTF	TGTGCCTGGAGTGGGGACAGGTTTTATGGCTACACCTTC
TRBD1	TRBV4-1	many	TRBJ2-5	CASSPGGQETQYF	TGCGCCAGCAGCCCAGGGGGCCAAGAGACCCAGTACTTC
TRBD1	TRBV6-1	few	TRBJ1-5	CASRPTFDRGRPQHF	TGTGCCAGCAGGCCCACATTCGACAGGGGACGGCCCCAGCATTTT
NA	TRBV16	NA	TRBJ1-3	CASSRPTTIYSGNTIYF	TGTGCCAGCAGCCGACCCACAACGATCTACTCTGGAAACACCATATATTTT
TRBD2	TRBV5-4	NA	TRBJ2-7	CASSLGTSRESEQYF	TGTGCCAGCAGCTTGGGGACTAGTCGTGAGTCAGAGCAGTACTTC
NA	TRBV4-2	few	TRBJ2-3	CASSQDRASTDTQYF	TGTGCCAGCAGCCAAGATCGGGCTAGCACAGATACGCAGTATTTT
TRBD2	TRBV6-1	NA	TRBJ2-7	CASSEGGSGGHEQYF	TGTGCCAGCAGTGAAGGGGGTAGCGGGGGCCACGAGCAGTACTTC
NA	TRBV5-1	many	TRBJ2-3	CASSFPLADTQYF	TGCGCCAGCAGCTTCCCCCTAGCGGATACGCAGTATTTT
NA	TRBV4-1	many	TRBJ2-3	CASSQGGGQGRTDTQYF	TGCGCCAGCAGCCAAGGGGGGGGGCAGGGGCGTACAGATACGCAGTATTTT
NA	TRBV7-8	NA	TRBJ2-5	CASSYTSGQGAGETQYF	TGTGCCAGCAGCTATACTAGCGGACAGGGAGCGGGGGAGACCCAGTACTTC
NA	TRBV6-1	NA	TRBJ1-5	CASSEKSLAGFDNQPQHF	TGTGCCAGCAGTGAAAAGTCATTGGCAGGTTTTGATAATCAGCCCCAGCATTTT
NA	TRBV12-3/TRBV12-4	NA	TRBJ2-7	CASSPAPDQGDYEQYF	TGTGCCAGCAGTCCCGCCCCGGACCAAGGGGACTACGAGCAGTACTTC
NA	TRBV7-2	NA	TRBJ2-7	CASSFWGYEQYF	TGTGCCAGCAGCTTTTGGGGGTACGAGCAGTACTTC
NA	TRBV3-1	NA	TRBJ2-2	CASSQPPGRGELFF	TGTGCCAGCAGCCAACCCCCGGGGCGTGGGGAGCTGTTTTTT
TRBD1	TRBV20-1	NA	TRBJ2-3	CSVRELTGQFTDTQYF	TGCAGTGTGAGGGAGTTAACGGGACAGTTCACAGATACGCAGTATTTT
NA	TRBV30	NA	TRBJ1-6	CAWSGNSPLHF	TGTGCCTGGAGCGGTAATTCACCCCTCCACTTT
TRBD1	TRBV24-1	few	TRBJ2-3	CATSDTGGSTDTQYF	TGTGCCACCAGTGATACAGGGGGAAGCACAGATACGCAGTATTTT
NA	TRBV9	few	TRBJ2-1	CASSLSGEEGNNEQFF	TGTGCCAGCAGTTTATCTGGGGAGGAGGGTAACAATGAGCAGTTCTTC
NA	TRBV4-2	few	TRBJ2-2	CASSQERKTYTGELFF	TGTGCCAGCAGCCAAGAGCGGAAGACCTACACCGGGGAGCTGTTTTTT
TRBD1	TRBV4-2	few	TRBJ2-1	CASSQSGGADEQFF	TGTGCCAGCAGCCAATCAGGGGGCGCGGATGAGCAGTTCTTC
NA	TRBV5-4	NA	TRBJ1-1	CASSPAGLVGTEAFF	TGTGCCAGCAGCCCGGCCGGGTTAGTCGGCACTGAAGCTTTCTTT
NA	TRBV6-2/TRBV6-3	NA	TRBJ2-7	CASRIVGRDEQYF	TGTGCCAGCAGGATAGTTGGACGGGACGAGCAGTACTTC